The clone carrying this T cell receptor beta chain has a single count. CDR3 length: 13 residues. CDR1 and CDR2 from the germline V gene are MNHEY and SVGAGI. Trimming removed 7 bases from V and 3 bases from J; junction bases left unmatched: 4. This entry belongs to a study of shared clonotypes between healthy human individuals. Sequenced by immunoSEQ multiplex PCR; TCRdb stores in-frame clones only, minus some. The data contain 780,000 or so clones, about two thirds of them singletons. Sequenced material: memory CD4+ T cells sorted from blood. Documented subset: CD45RA-negative fraction. The chain has TRBV6-5 and TRBJ1-1; 8 bases fit TRBD1. The sequence was collected from a woman in her 30s in good health. The CDR3, as DNA: TGTGCCAGCATCGGACAGGGTTACACTGAAGCTTTCTTT. This gives the protein CASIGQGYTEAFF.